Here is one TCR beta chain with its context. What it recognizes is unknown. Clones were read by immunoSEQ multiplex PCR, and TCRdb kept only the in-frame ones, dropping some. The sample includes 86,000 or so clones, 90% to 96% of them seen just once. This entry comes from a study of cytomegalovirus exposure and HLA in healthy donors. Findings and caveats of the study: Researchers reported that a few CMV-associated chains were confirmed in vitro as CMV antigen-specific. The TCR clusters that emerged in the first cohort tended, a later analysis found, to co-occur in the approximately 120 validation repertoires. Rarity characterized most TCR sequences, yet some public TCRs appeared in many donors.

Germline loops: CDR1 SGHRS, CDR2 YFSETQ. The CDR3 covers 15 residues. The ends lost 4 bases at V and 0 bases at J; junction bases unmatched: 5. The receptor was derived from a young man in good health and CMV-seropositive. The chain has TRBV5-1 and TRBJ2-5; 8 positions match TRBD2. The sample taken for sequencing was PBMCs. In DNA form, the CDR3 reads TGCGCCAGCAGCCCGAGCGGGAGATACCAAGAGACCCAGTACTTC. Its translation: CASSPSGRYQETQYF.